This passage covers 8 T cell receptor beta chains from one sample sequenced in a study of T cells in Graves' hyperthyroidism and ophthalmopathy. It was RNA transcripts that yielded the amplified TCR beta CDR3 regions. The primer set for the first-round RT-PCR of the TCR CDR3 was HTBI. Using its own MiXCR run on the multiplex PCR reads, TCRdb lists one record per CDR3 protein. The table shows roughly 500,000 distinct CDR3 sequences, with around 45% occurring only once. Sample: peripheral blood or thyroid tissue (not recorded which). These TCRs come from an adult woman with Graves' disease, either hyperthyroidism or ophthalmopathy (not recorded which).

This clonotype was seen a few times. The rearrangement links TRBV20-1 to TRBJ2-5; no definite D call. The germline gives CDR1 DFQATT, CDR2 SNEGSKA (reference sequence). The CDR3 contains 11 residues. Trimming left V 7 bases short and J 2 bases short, with 8 bases between. The CDR3 nucleotides are TGCAGTGGGGCGGTTCAAGAGACCCAGTACTTC. The encoded protein is CSGAVQETQYF.

The chain recombines TRBV25-1 with TRBJ1-2; D call uncertain. CDR1 is MGHDK, CDR2 SYGVNS, per germline. CDR3 length equals 13 residues. Trimming left V 4 bases short and J 8 bases short, with 14 bases between. The CDR3 region has the DNA TGTGCCAGCAGTGCCCGATTGGCTCGCGGCTACACCTTC. This sequence encodes CASSARLARGYTF.

The CDR3: CASSHHTGGRSYEQYF. The CDR3 DNA reads TGCGCCAGCAGCCACCATACAGGGGGCAGGTCCTACGAGCAGTACTTC. The J gene is TRBJ2-7, the V gene TRBV4-1, with 9 bases aligning to TRBD1. Germline V gene lookup returns CDR1 MGHRA and CDR2 YSYEKL. V was pared by 3 bases and J by 1 base, with 7 bases of the junction left unmatched. The CDR3 is 16 amino acids.

In this sample, this clonotype turned up many times. The V call is TRBV6-6, the J call TRBJ1-5; 7 nucleotides line up with TRBD1. The ends lost 6 bases at V and 6 bases at J; junction bases unmatched: 8. The CDR3 totals 14 residues. CDR1 MNHNY and CDR2 SVGAGI come from the germline V gene (reference sequence). Here the CDR3 reads CASSGKGAGQPQHF. In nucleotides, the CDR3 is TGTGCCAGCAGCGGTAAGGGGGCCGGTCAGCCCCAGCATTTT.

CDR3 residues: CAISRDQTTYTF. The CDR3 coding sequence is TGTGCCATCAGCCGGGACCAAACCACCTACACCTTC. The chain carries TRBV10-3 and TRBJ1-2; D perhaps matches TRBD1 (5 bases). CDR1 is ENHRY and CDR2 is SYGVKD in the germline V gene. The length of the CDR3 is 12 residues. The V and J ends lost 6 bases and 10 bases respectively, with 15 bases between them.

The chain employs TRBV6-2 or TRBV6-3 and TRBJ1-1; TRBD1 might be the D (5 bases). The CDR3 covers 13 residues. Germline loops: CDR1 MNHEY, CDR2 SVGEGT. V lost 6 bases, J lost 1 base, and 9 bases lay in between. The CDR3 nucleotides read TGTGCCAGCAGCAGGGTTCCGAACACTGAAGCTTTCTTT. It encodes CASSRVPNTEAFF.

The table lists this clonotype with a few counts. The chain combines TRBV27 with TRBJ2-2; unclear D gene. Per the germline V gene, CDR1 is MNHEY and CDR2 is SMNVEV (reference sequence). This CDR3 is built from 11 residues. V lost 11 bases and J 1 base, leaving 5 bases between the germline ends. The CDR3 DNA reads TGTGCCGTTGGGAACACCGGGGAGCTGTTTTTT. This encodes CAVGNTGELFF.

V usage is TRBV20-1 and J usage is TRBJ2-2, with TRBD2 as a possible D gene (6 bases). This CDR3 has 16 amino acids. Per germline, CDR1 DFQATT and CDR2 SNEGSKA (reference sequence). Trimming cost V 3 bases and J 8 bases, with 22 bases left between them. CDR3 coding DNA: TGCAGTGCTAGTGTCCAGCTACCCCCCGGGACTGGGGAGCTGTTTTTT. Its translation: CSASVQLPPGTGELFF.